The next 7 T cell receptor beta chains were all read from a single sample in a study of T cells in women clearing cervical HPV infection. Using immunoSEQ multiplex PCR, the repertoire was profiled, and TCRdb retains in-frame clones only, with some absent. The ten top clones account for 4.5% to 6%, within a sample of about 39,000 clones. Sequenced: blood buffy coat. These receptors all come from a woman between 18 and 70 years old with a cervical HPV16 infection that either progressed to CIN3+ or cleared (not recorded which).

Points on this clone: The DNA ends 3 residues before the CDR3 does, and the rest of the CDR3 is filled in from the germline J gene. The chain uses TRBV2 and TRBJ1-5, with a possible D match to TRBD1 (6 bases). Between the trimmed V and J ends, which lost 7 bases and 4 bases, there was a span of 14 bases. Germline CDR1 SNHLY, CDR2 FYNNEI. The CDR3 loop spans 14 amino acids. The CDR3 protein is CASNPRQGNQPQHF. The part of the CDR3 DNA that was read is TGTGCCAGCAATCCGAGGCAGGGGAATCAGCCC.

For this clone: The CDR3 end falls 3 residues outside the read, so it is completed with the germline J gene. The chain couples TRBV19 to TRBJ2-5; 13 positions agree with TRBD2. The V gene's germline CDR1 is LNHDA and CDR2 SQIVND (reference sequence). There are 16 residues in the CDR3. V dropped 4 bases and J dropped 1; count of bases not matched to a gene: 3. The CDR3 sequence: CASSTWTSGGQETQYF. The DNA read from the CDR3 is TGTGCCAGTAGTACCTGGACTAGCGGGGGCCAAGAGACC.

Of note for this clone: The read finishes 3 residues shy of the CDR3 end, and the germline J gene is used to complete it. The V call is TRBV30, the J call TRBJ1-1, with D unresolved. There are 12 residues in the CDR3. Between the trimmed V and J ends, which lost 4 bases and 3 bases, there was a span of 9 bases. Germline V gene sequence: CDR1 GTSNPN, CDR2 SVGIG (reference sequence). The sequenced CDR3 bases are TGTGCCTGGACCCGACTGTACACTGAA. It yields the protein CAWTRLYTE. The whole CDR3 sequence is CAWTRLYTEAFF.

A remark on this clone: The read terminates 3 residues ahead of where the CDR3 ends, so the germline J gene completes it. The V and J genes are TRBV6-2 or TRBV6-3 and TRBJ2-7, with 10 bases that match TRBD1. V lost 10 bases, J lost 2 bases, and 8 bases stayed unmatched. The CDR3 consists of 14 residues. Germline V lookup: CDR1 MNHEY, CDR2 SVGEGT. The sequenced part of the CDR3 DNA is TGTGCCACCTTTACCGGGACAGGGGCCTACGAG. Its translation: CATFTGTGAYE. The whole CDR3 sequence reads CATFTGTGAYEQYF.

As concerns this clone: The read ends 3 residues shy of where the CDR3 ends; the end is completed using the germline J gene. The V gene is TRBV4-1, the J gene TRBJ1-4; 8 bases agree with TRBD1. The CDR3 is 18 amino acids. Germline-derived CDR1 and CDR2 are MGHRA and YSYEKL. The V and J ends lost 0 bases and 0 bases, in that order; junction bases with no gene match: 6. The sequenced part of the CDR3 DNA is TGCGCCAGCAGCCAAGACGGGACAGGCACCTCAACTAATGAAAAA. It specifies CASSQDGTGTSTNEK. Given in full, the CDR3 is CASSQDGTGTSTNEKLFF.

Details on this clone: The missing CDR3 end, 3 residues past where the read stops, is filled in from the germline J gene. The V and J genes are TRBV30 and TRBJ2-3; 11 bases map to TRBD2. This CDR3 is built from 16 residues. V dropped 7 bases and J dropped 4; count of bases not matched to a gene: 13. Germline CDR1 is GTSNPN and CDR2 is SVGIG (reference sequence). The CDR3 spells CAFSGTSGLRSDTQYF. The sequenced CDR3 bases are TGTGCCTTCTCTGGGACTAGCGGTCTGAGGTCAGATACG.

As to this clone: The read ends 3 residues shy of where the CDR3 ends; the end is completed using the germline J gene. V and J are TRBV20-1 and TRBJ1-2; tentative D call: TRBD1 (5 bases). The CDR3 loop spans 15 amino acids. The V and J ends lost 0 bases and 1 base respectively, with 12 bases between them. Germline V gene data show CDR1 as DFQATT and CDR2 as SNEGSKA (reference sequence). The covered CDR3 bases are TGCAGTGCTAGAGATCCGTCCAGGGATAACTATGGC. It yields the protein CSARDPSRDNYG. The CDR3, in full, reads CSARDPSRDNYGYTF.